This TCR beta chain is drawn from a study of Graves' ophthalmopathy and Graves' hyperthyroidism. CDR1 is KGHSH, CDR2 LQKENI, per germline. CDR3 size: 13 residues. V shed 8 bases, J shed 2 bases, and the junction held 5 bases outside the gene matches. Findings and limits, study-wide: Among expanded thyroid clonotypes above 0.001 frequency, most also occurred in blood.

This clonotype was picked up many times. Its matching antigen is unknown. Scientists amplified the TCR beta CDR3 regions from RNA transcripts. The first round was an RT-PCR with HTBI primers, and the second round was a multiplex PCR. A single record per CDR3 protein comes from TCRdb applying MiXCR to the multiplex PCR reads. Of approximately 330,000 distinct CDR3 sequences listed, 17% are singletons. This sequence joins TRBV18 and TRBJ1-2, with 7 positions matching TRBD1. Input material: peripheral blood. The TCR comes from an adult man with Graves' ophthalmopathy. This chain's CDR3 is CASSPGQNYGYTF. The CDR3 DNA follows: TGTGCCAGCAGTCCGGGACAGAACTATGGCTACACCTTC.